Following are 29 T cell receptor beta chains from one sample sequenced in a study of molecular identifiers for immune sequencing clone quantification. TCRdb reanalysed the PCR reads using MiXCR and keeps one entry per CDR3 protein. The sample has about half a million distinct CDR3 sequences, less than 30% seen once. Sequenced sample: naive CD8+ T cells from blood, with Jurkat cell RNA spiked in. Noted subset: FACS-sorted CD8+CD4-CCR7+CD45RA+ naive T cells. The receptors here all came from a human donor in good health. Some libraries in this study had Jurkat cell RNA spiked in.

This clonotype was counted at least ten times. This chain links TRBV4-1 with TRBJ1-1; 9 positions match TRBD1. The CDR3 totals 14 residues. The V segment lost 4 bases and the J segment 4 bases; nucleotides outside the gene matches: 4. Looked up from germline, CDR1 is MGHRA and CDR2 is YSYEKL. The CDR3 protein is CASSPGQGTTEAFF. In DNA, the CDR3 is TGCGCCAGCAGCCCCGGACAGGGGACCACTGAAGCTTTCTTT.

This clonotype was picked up a small number of times. The rearrangement uses TRBV7-2 and TRBJ2-5; D may be TRBD1 (6 bases). CDR3 length: 15 residues. The germline V gene has CDR1 SGHTA and CDR2 FQGNSA. The V and J ends lost 6 bases and 5 bases respectively, with 19 bases between them. CDR3 sequence (DNA): TGTGCCAGCAGACCCTGGGACAAGACGACGGAGACCCAGTACTTC. This sequence encodes CASRPWDKTTETQYF.

This clonotype was seen many times. The J gene is TRBJ1-1, the V gene TRBV6-2 or TRBV6-3; no firm D call. Per the germline V gene, CDR1 is MNHEY and CDR2 is SVGEGT. The CDR3 sequence is 13 residues long. Trimming left V 7 bases short and J 3 bases short, with 12 bases between. The CDR3 loop is CASTPQAHTEAFF. CDR3 coding DNA: TGTGCCAGCACCCCGCAGGCCCACACTGAAGCTTTCTTT.

This clonotype was detected many times. The chain joins TRBV6-5 to TRBJ2-7, with 8 bases matching TRBD2. In germline, CDR1 is MNHEY, CDR2 SVGAGI. Unmatched junction bases numbered 27, after V lost 5 bases and J lost 9 bases. This CDR3 has 19 residues. Here the CDR3 DNA reads TGTGCCAGCAGTCCGCCCTCGGAGCCCTTTACTAGCGGAGGTAGAGTGCAGTACTTC. Translation gives CASSPPSEPFTSGGRVQYF.

This clonotype was seen more than once but under ten times. The chain recombines TRBV2 with TRBJ2-5; 10 bases agree with TRBD2. V dropped 8 bases and J dropped 3; count of bases not matched to a gene: 9. The CDR3 contains 15 residues. Germline V gene data show CDR1 as SNHLY and CDR2 as FYNNEI. The CDR3 loop reads CASPGKRGGKETQYF. The CDR3 coding sequence is TGTGCCAGCCCAGGCAAGCGGGGGGGGAAAGAGACCCAGTACTTC.

The chain is built from TRBV21-1 and TRBJ1-1. TRBV21-1 represents a pseudogene. The CDR3 runs 15 residues. CDR3 DNA sequence: TGTGCCAGCAGCAGGACCCGGACCGCTATCACTGAAGCTTTCTTT. Amino acid sequence: CASSRTRTAITEAFF.

V is TRBV10-3 and J is TRBJ2-6, with D perhaps TRBD2 (5 bases). The germline V gene has CDR1 ENHRY and CDR2 SYGVKD. Between the trimmed V and J ends, which lost 8 bases and 0 bases, there was a span of 8 bases. The CDR3 consists of 14 residues. Here the CDR3 reads CAILAASGANVLTF. For the CDR3, the DNA is TGTGCCATCCTAGCAGCCTCTGGGGCCAACGTCCTGACTTTC.

This clonotype came up many times. For the CDR3, the DNA is TGCAGTGCCCTTGACAGAATCTTCACAGATACGCAGTATTTT. Protein product: CSALDRIFTDTQYF. The chain is built from TRBV20-1 and TRBJ2-3; a weak D match, TRBD1 (5 bases). V lost 6 bases, J lost 2 bases, and 15 bases lay in between. The germline CDR1 and CDR2 sequences are DFQATT and SNEGSKA (reference sequence). The CDR3 totals 14 residues.

Concerning this clonotype itself: The junction shows a germline mismatch at one end, possibly a read error. The V and J genes are TRBV15 and TRBJ2-2, with a possible D match to TRBD1 (5 bases). This CDR3 is built from 14 residues. Germline V gene lookup returns CDR1 LNHNV and CDR2 YYDKDF (reference sequence). The CDR3 protein is CATSIGANIGELFF. CDR3 nucleotides: TGTGCCACCAGCATAGGGGCGAACATCGGGGAGCTGTTTTTT.

The rearrangement joins TRBV25-1 to TRBJ2-5, with 10 positions matching TRBD2. This CDR3 spans 14 amino acids. J was trimmed by 5 bases and V by 4 bases; bases with no gene match: 4. CDR1 and CDR2 from the germline V gene are MGHDK and SYGVNS. The CDR3, as DNA: TGTGCCAGCAGTGGCGCTAGCGGGGGTGAGACCCAGTACTTC. Translating gives CASSGASGGETQYF.

On this clonotype: This may stem from a read error, because a much larger clone lies one nucleotide away. V and J are TRBV6-5 and TRBJ2-1, with a weak D call TRBD1 (6 bases). The CDR3 contains 13 residues. Germline CDR1 reads MNHEY; CDR2 reads SVGAGI. The CDR3 reads CASTPGVYNEKFF. The CDR3 bases are TGTGCCAGCACTCCAGGGGTATACAATGAGAAGTTCTTC.

This clonotype was recorded at least ten times. The genes are TRBV9 and TRBJ2-3, with 7 bases that match TRBD1. From germline, CDR1 is SGDLS and CDR2 YYNGEE. The CDR3 spans 14 residues. Trimming cost V 4 bases and J 6 bases; bases outside gene matches: 8. The CDR3 loop is CASSSQGVADTQYF. DNA for the CDR3: TGTGCCAGCAGCTCGCAGGGGGTTGCGGATACGCAGTATTTT.

This clonotype was seen a handful of times. This chain connects TRBV6-5 to TRBJ2-2, with unresolved D. Germline CDR1 reads MNHEY; CDR2 reads SVGAGI. Trimming cost V 6 bases and J 4 bases, with 9 bases left between them. The CDR3 has 13 amino acids. The CDR3: CASSPVTTGELFF. CDR3 nucleotide sequence: TGTGCCAGCAGCCCCGTAACCACCGGGGAGCTGTTTTTT.

In the case of this clonotype: This may stem from a read error, because a much larger clone lies one nucleotide away. The chain recombines TRBV20-1 with TRBJ1-5; TRBD1 agrees at 10 bases. Germline V gene data show CDR1 as DFQATT and CDR2 as SNEGSKA (reference sequence). CDR3 length equals 14 residues. The CDR3 here is CSARQGALNRPQHF. CDR3 DNA: TGCAGTGCGAGACAGGGGGCGCTCAATCGGCCCCAGCATTTT.

The chain is built from TRBV7-9 and TRBJ2-7, with TRBD1 matching over 7 bases. This CDR3 spans 13 amino acids. Germline CDR1 and CDR2: SEHNR and FQNEAQ (reference sequence). J gave up 6 bases and V 9 bases, and 11 bases lay outside the gene matches. CDR3 protein: CASLEGGIGEQYF. In nucleotides, the CDR3 is TGTGCCAGTTTGGAAGGGGGCATAGGCGAGCAGTACTTC.

This clonotype turned up a few times. The chain joins TRBV20-1 to TRBJ2-2; either TRBD1 or TRBD2 may supply D (6 bases each). Trimming took 4 bases from V and 4 from J, leaving 10 bases between them. This CDR3 region has 13 residues. Germline CDR1 DFQATT, CDR2 SNEGSKA (reference sequence). CDR3 loop: CSAKGGPTGELFF. As DNA, the CDR3 is TGCAGTGCTAAAGGGGGGCCCACCGGGGAGCTGTTTTTT.

The chain links TRBV7-9 to TRBJ2-7, with D unresolved. The V gene's germline CDR1 is SEHNR and CDR2 FQNEAQ (reference sequence). The CDR3 length is 14 residues. Between the trimmed V and J ends, which lost 5 bases and 0 bases, there was a span of 11 bases. The CDR3 DNA follows: TGTGCCAGCAGCGGCACCCTAATCTCCTACGAGCAGTACTTC. Translated: CASSGTLISYEQYF.

Of note for this clonotype: This clone may be a read error of a much larger clone one base away. The CDR3 nucleotides read TGTGCCAGCAGCCACGGCAGGGGGCAGCAGTACTTC. Protein: CASSHGRGQQYF. The chain carries TRBV7-9 and TRBJ2-7; 8 bases are a match to TRBD1. The germline V gene encodes CDR1 SEHNR and CDR2 FQNEAQ (reference sequence). The CDR3 contains 12 residues. The V segment lost 5 bases and the J segment 8 bases; nucleotides outside the gene matches: 5.

This clonotype turned up a few times. V usage is TRBV20-1 and J usage is TRBJ1-6; D is uncertain. Trimming took off 3 bases at V and 0 bases at J, with 9 bases between the two ends. There are 15 residues in the CDR3. CDR1 is DFQATT, CDR2 SNEGSKA, per germline (reference sequence). The CDR3 DNA is TGCAGTGCTAGGAGGGTCGACTCCTATAATTCACCCCTCCACTTT. Protein: CSARRVDSYNSPLHF.

This clonotype was counted ten times or more. CDR3 loop: CASSPGANQETQYF. For the CDR3, the DNA is TGTGCCAGCAGCCCGGGGGCCAACCAAGAGACCCAGTACTTC. The chain is built from TRBV12-3 or TRBV12-4 and TRBJ2-5; either TRBD1 or TRBD2 may supply D (6 bases each). The V end was cut by 6 bases, the J end by 0 bases, with 11 bases between. This CDR3 contains 14 residues.

The sample holds many counts of this clonotype. The gene calls are TRBV13 and TRBJ2-3; D call uncertain. The germline gives CDR1 PRHDT, CDR2 FYEKMQ (reference sequence). This CDR3 has 14 residues. The V gene lost 5 bases and the J gene lost 2 bases, with 11 bases spanning the gap. Written as DNA, the CDR3 is TGTGCCAGCAGCCCCATGAGACCCACAGATACGCAGTATTTT. It is translated as CASSPMRPTDTQYF.

This clonotype occurred many times. The chain combines TRBV12-3 or TRBV12-4 with TRBJ2-6, with D hard to call. V was trimmed by 3 bases and J by 1 base, leaving 7 bases between them. The CDR3 extends over 15 amino acids. The CDR3 sequence: CASSFSVSGANVLTF. CDR3 nucleotides: TGTGCCAGCAGTTTCTCGGTTTCTGGGGCCAACGTCCTGACTTTC.

This clonotype was seen repeatedly, ten times or more. The chain carries TRBV29-1 and TRBJ1-1; D is undetermined. This CDR3 spans 13 amino acids. The germline V gene has CDR1 SQVTM and CDR2 ANQGSEA. The V and J ends lost 6 bases and 1 base respectively, with 12 bases between them. The CDR3: CSVAGGENTEAFF. The DNA for the CDR3 is TGCAGCGTGGCGGGCGGCGAGAACACTGAAGCTTTCTTT.

The chain uses TRBV12-3 or TRBV12-4 and TRBJ2-5, with 10 bases matching TRBD2. V shed 6 bases, J shed 1 base, and the junction held 11 bases outside the gene matches. The CDR3 is made up of 17 amino acids. CDR3 residues: CASSLGLAPGGQETQYF. The CDR3 DNA sequence: TGTGCCAGCAGCCTGGGACTAGCGCCTGGGGGCCAAGAGACCCAGTACTTC.

The chain has TRBV19 and TRBJ1-2, with D hard to call. This CDR3 has 14 amino acids. Germline values: CDR1 LNHDA, CDR2 SQIVND (reference sequence). Trimming shortened V by 5 bases and J by 0 bases, and 10 bases separated the two germline ends. The CDR3 protein is CASSLDGANYGYTF. The CDR3 DNA follows: TGTGCCAGTAGTCTCGACGGAGCTAACTATGGCTACACCTTC. Full variable domain (rest looked up from reference TRBV19 and TRBJ1-2): DGGITQSPKYLFRKEGQNVTLSCEQNLNHDAMYWYRQDPGQGLRLIYYSQIVNDFQKGDIAEGYSVSREKKESFPLTVTSAQKNPTAFYLCASSLDGANYGYTFGSGTRLTVV.

V is TRBV25-1 and J is TRBJ2-3, with 11 bases aligning to TRBD2. Germline CDR1 MGHDK, CDR2 SYGVNS. V lost 5 bases and J lost 2; bases outside the gene matches: 3. This CDR3 has 15 amino acids. The CDR3 protein is CASSIAGGTTDTQYF. The CDR3 DNA is TGTGCCAGCAGTATAGCGGGAGGGACCACAGATACGCAGTATTTT.

Turning to this clonotype: The germline gene is not matched at one end of the junction; a read error may be the cause. The chain recombines TRBV11-2 with TRBJ2-1; 9 bases align to TRBD2. Looked up from germline, CDR1 is SGHAT and CDR2 is FQNNGV. The CDR3 length is 17 residues. CDR3 in amino acids: CASSLAPRTSADNKQFF. Here the CDR3 DNA reads TGTGCCAGCAGCTTAGCTCCCCGGACTAGCGCTGACAATAAGCAGTTCTTC.

The chain links TRBV19 to TRBJ2-3; 11 bases are shared with TRBD1. The trim removed 5 bases at V and 4 bases at J, leaving 5 bases unmatched. Per the germline V gene, CDR1 is LNHDA and CDR2 is SQIVND (reference sequence). The CDR3 has 15 residues. The DNA for the CDR3 is TGTGCCAGTAGTTTCCCGGGACAGGGGGCAGATACGCAGTATTTT. It specifies CASSFPGQGADTQYF.

The rearrangement uses TRBV9 and TRBJ2-5, with 11 positions matching TRBD1. CDR3 length: 15 amino acids. From germline, CDR1 is SGDLS and CDR2 YYNGEE. Trimming removed 3 bases from V and 5 bases from J; junction bases left unmatched: 6. The CDR3 bases are TGTGCCAGCAGCGCCACGGGACAGGGGGTTGAGACCCAGTACTTC. Translation gives CASSATGQGVETQYF.